A selection of T cell receptor beta chains follows, all from one sample in a study of blood T cell repertoires in COVID-19. Using immunoSEQ multiplex PCR, the repertoire was profiled, and TCRdb retains in-frame clones only, with some absent. The sample contains fewer than 650,000 clones, 70% to 90% of which appear only once. Sequenced material: peripheral blood. These receptors originate from a woman aged 45-65 years with COVID-19, enrolled during active disease. Each CDR3 is given with its conserved first and last residue. D genes are given only for firm matches.

NA,TRBV27,CASSLRGSNSPLHF
NA,TRBV11-3,CASSLSRPTESSYNEQFF
NA,TRBV13,CASSLGQYGYTF
TRBD2,TRBV5-1,CASSGGGTNTGELFF
TRBD1,TRBV6-4,CASSVDRGEKLFF
NA,TRBV6-2/TRBV6-3,CASSYSGQIYGYTF
NA,TRBV14,CASSQKWGLATNEKLFF
TRBD1,TRBV7-9,CASSSRTGGTETQYF
NA,TRBV7-9,CASTRRGYTEAFF
TRBD2,TRBV3-1/TRBV3-2,CASSLPLAGANNEQFF
TRBD1,TRBV15,CATSEPVGDSDGAFF
TRBD1,TRBV7-2,CASSFNDRGTEAFF
NA,TRBV9,CASSLRQSYNSPLHF
TRBD1,TRBV12-3/TRBV12-4,CASSYDRAHEQFF
TRBD2,TRBV28,CASTSPGGGTDTQYF
TRBD2,TRBV6-6,CASSRLLGRGSTDTQYF
NA,TRBV5-1,CASKFDSGGFGEKLFF
NA,TRBV30,CAWSQEASGGPQHF
NA,TRBV6-5,CATRTAGYEQYF
TRBD1,TRBV5-6,CASSLEGQGMSEKLFF
NA,TRBV5-1,CASSLWGPGKNTEAFF
TRBD2,TRBV4-1,CASSLSRLADSYEQYF
NA,TRBV3-1/TRBV3-2,CASSQDRGRYNEQFF
NA,TRBV7-2,CASSNSGPYEQYF
TRBD1,TRBV2,CASSEEAGGDYGYTF
TRBD2,TRBV5-1,CASSSLAGRRDTQYF
NA,TRBV5-4,CASSSKAEDGEAFF
NA,TRBV19,CASSWAGSPLHF
NA,TRBV9,CASSVAPGENEQYF
NA,TRBV28,CASSFRTVKAEAFF
NA,TRBV4-1,CASSPLKAIEASTEAFF
TRBD1,TRBV5-4,CASSSRQGVDTEAFF
TRBD1,TRBV3-1/TRBV3-2,CASSPNRGNTEAFF
NA,TRBV19,CASSTWGGRENEQFF
NA,TRBV7-9,CASSLPLSDEQYF
NA,TRBV6-5,CASKGGVFTEAFF
NA,TRBV5-4,CASSLAGVGELFF
TRBD2,TRBV7-8,CASSRLAGATGELFF
TRBD1,TRBV18,CASSPRGQGISGELFF
NA,TRBV11-2,CASSLDRVTREQFF
NA,TRBV5-1,CASSLISGPGDNSPLHF
NA,TRBV5-4,CASSPRGLGYGYTF
TRBD2,TRBV7-3,CASSPRTSGGPTDTQYF
TRBD1,TRBV27,CASSFTTGGTEAFF
NA,TRBV13,CASTRRVSYNEQFF
TRBD1,TRBV11-2,CASRPAGGPEQFF
TRBD1,TRBV29-1,CSVAYSGTGVEQYF
NA,TRBV19,CASSIDRRQQVAKNIQYF
NA,TRBV6-5,CASSLGGTNQPQHF
NA,TRBV7-2,CASTLRLASGEKLFF
TRBD1,TRBV6-5,CASRRTGEAFF
TRBD1,TRBV12-3/TRBV12-4,CASSTGGVGYTF
TRBD1,TRBV12-5,CASGPPGDRESGYTF